Following are 4 T cell receptor beta chains from one sample sequenced in a study of cytomegalovirus exposure and HLA in healthy donors. In the PCR, 60 Vbeta and 13 Jbeta primers were used. TCRdb keeps only in-frame clones here, not all; method: immunoSEQ multiplex PCR. The data contain roughly 140,000 clones, 64% of them singletons. The source material was PBMCs. These receptors originate from a woman in her 30s in good health and CMV-seropositive.

A few counts support this clone. This chain links TRBV7-9 with TRBJ1-2, with a weak D call TRBD1 (5 bases). Per the germline V gene, CDR1 is SEHNR and CDR2 is FQNEAQ (reference sequence). V was clipped by 0 bases and J by 7 bases, with 12 bases between them. The CDR3 extends over 14 amino acids. The CDR3 DNA reads TGTGCCAGCAGCTTAGCGCCCAGGGAAGGTGGCTACACCTTC. This sequence encodes CASSLAPREGGYTF.

The chain couples TRBV5-5 to TRBJ1-1; D possibly corresponds to TRBD1 (6 bases). The CDR3 contains 16 residues. V dropped 5 bases and J dropped 0 bases, with 17 bases sitting between them. Germline V gene sequence: CDR1 SGHKS, CDR2 YYEKEE (reference sequence). The chain's CDR3 is CASRSYPGQVNTEAFF. CDR3 bases: TGTGCCAGCAGATCTTACCCGGGACAAGTGAACACTGAAGCTTTCTTT. Based on the CDR3 plus reference TRBV5-5 and TRBJ1-1, the full variable domain is DAGVTQSPTHLIKTRGQQVTLRCSPISGHKSVSWYQQVLGQGPQFIFQYYEKEERGRGNFPDRFSARQFPNYSSELNVNALLLGDSALYLCASRSYPGQVNTEAFFGQGTRLTVV.

Comment on this clone: Additional DNA sequences in this sample encode the identical CDR3. The chain links TRBV6-4 to TRBJ1-1, with D tentatively TRBD1 (5 bases). CDR3 length equals 16 residues. Germline lookup yields CDR1 MRHNA and CDR2 SNTAGT. Trimming removed 0 bases from V and 1 base from J, with 12 bases in between. This CDR3 reads CASSDSPLTGNTEAFF. CDR3 coding DNA: TGTGCCAGCAGTGACTCGCCCCTCACAGGGAACACTGAAGCTTTCTTT.

The gene calls are TRBV5-1 and TRBJ1-1; a weak D match, TRBD1 (5 bases). V shed 0 bases and J shed 9 bases, with 9 bases lying between them. CDR3 length equals 12 residues. CDR1 is SGHRS, CDR2 YFSETQ, per germline. CDR3 sequence reads: CASSLVGEQAFF. The CDR3 bases are TGCGCCAGCAGCTTGGTAGGGGAACAAGCTTTCTTT.